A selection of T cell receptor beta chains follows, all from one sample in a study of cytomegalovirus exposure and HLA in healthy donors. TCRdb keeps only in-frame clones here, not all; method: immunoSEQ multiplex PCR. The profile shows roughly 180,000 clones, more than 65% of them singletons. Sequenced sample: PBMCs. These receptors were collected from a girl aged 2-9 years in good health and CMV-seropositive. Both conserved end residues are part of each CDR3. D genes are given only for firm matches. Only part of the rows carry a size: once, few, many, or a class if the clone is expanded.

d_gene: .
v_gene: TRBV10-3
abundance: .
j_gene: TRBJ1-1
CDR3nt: TGTGCCATCAGCCTCAAGGGCGGGGGCACTGAAGCTTTCTTT
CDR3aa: CAISLKGGGTEAFF

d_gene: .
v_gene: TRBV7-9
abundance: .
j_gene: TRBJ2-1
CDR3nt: TGTGCCAGCAGCTTAGGACAATACAATGAGCAGTTCTTC
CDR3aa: CASSLGQYNEQFF

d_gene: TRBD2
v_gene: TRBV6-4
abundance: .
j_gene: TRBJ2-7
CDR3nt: TGTGCCAGCAGTGACCGATTGGAGCGGGAGGTGGGGCAGTACTTC
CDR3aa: CASSDRLEREVGQYF

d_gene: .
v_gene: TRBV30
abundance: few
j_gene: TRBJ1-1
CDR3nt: TGTGCCTGGAGTGTAGGCAGGGAAGCTTTCTTT
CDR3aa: CAWSVGREAFF

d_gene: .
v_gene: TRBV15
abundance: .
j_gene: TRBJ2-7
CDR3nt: TGTGCCACCAGCAGAGATCCCCAACTATCCTACGAGCAGTACTTC
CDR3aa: CATSRDPQLSYEQYF

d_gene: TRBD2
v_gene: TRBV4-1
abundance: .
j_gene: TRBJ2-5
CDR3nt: TGCGCCAGCAGCCAAGATGGGGGGGTGGAGACCCAGTACTTC
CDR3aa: CASSQDGGVETQYF

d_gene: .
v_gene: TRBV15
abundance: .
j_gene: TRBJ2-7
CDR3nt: TGTGCCACCAGCAGAGATCTAGCCGGAGGCTACGAGCAGTACTTC
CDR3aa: CATSRDLAGGYEQYF

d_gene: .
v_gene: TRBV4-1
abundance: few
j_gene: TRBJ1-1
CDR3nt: TGCGCCAGCAGCCCCAAATTGTTTGTAGGGGAAACTGAAGCTTTCTTT
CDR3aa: CASSPKLFVGETEAFF

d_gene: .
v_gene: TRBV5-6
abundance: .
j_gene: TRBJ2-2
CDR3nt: TGTGCCAGCAGCCGTTTCGCCGGGGAGCTGTTTTTT
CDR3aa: CASSRFAGELFF

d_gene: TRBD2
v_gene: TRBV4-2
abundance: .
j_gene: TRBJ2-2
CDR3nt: TGTGCCAGCAGCCAAGAGACTAGCGGGAGTGCCGGGGAGCTGTTTTTT
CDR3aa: CASSQETSGSAGELFF

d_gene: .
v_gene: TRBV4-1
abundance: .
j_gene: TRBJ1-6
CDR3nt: TGCGCCAGCAGCCAAGGGACACAGAGCTCCTATAATTCACCCCTCCACTTT
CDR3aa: CASSQGTQSSYNSPLHF

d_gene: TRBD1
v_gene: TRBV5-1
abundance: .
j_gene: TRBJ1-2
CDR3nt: TGCGCCAGCAGAGTGACAGGGGGGGACTATGGCTACACCTTC
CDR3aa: CASRVTGGDYGYTF

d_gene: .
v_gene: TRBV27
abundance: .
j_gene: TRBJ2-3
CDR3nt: TGTGCCAGCAGTTTGAGGGTCTCAGATACGCAGTATTTT
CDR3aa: CASSLRVSDTQYF

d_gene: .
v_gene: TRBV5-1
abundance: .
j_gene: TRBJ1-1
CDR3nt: TGCGCCAGCAGCCCCCAGGGGTACACTGAAGCTTTCTTT
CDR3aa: CASSPQGYTEAFF

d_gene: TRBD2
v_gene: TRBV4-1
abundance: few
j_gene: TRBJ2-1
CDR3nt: TGCGCCAGCAGCCCTAGGGAGCGGGGATCAAATGAGCAGTTCTTC
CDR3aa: CASSPRERGSNEQFF

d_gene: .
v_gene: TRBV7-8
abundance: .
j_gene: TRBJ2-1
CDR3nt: TGTGCCAGCAGCTTGTTTGGGAGGAGTGGCGATGAGCAGTTCTTC
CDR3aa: CASSLFGRSGDEQFF

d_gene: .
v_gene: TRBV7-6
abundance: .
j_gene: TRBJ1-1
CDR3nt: TGTGCCAGCAGCTTAGCAGTATCAGGCACTGAAGCTTTCTTT
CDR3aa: CASSLAVSGTEAFF

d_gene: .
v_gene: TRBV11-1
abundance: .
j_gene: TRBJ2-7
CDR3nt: TGTGCCAGCAGCTTTGTCGGGACCTACGAGCAGTACTTC
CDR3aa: CASSFVGTYEQYF

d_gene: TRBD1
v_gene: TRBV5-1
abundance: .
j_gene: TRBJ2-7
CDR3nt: TGCGCCAGCAGGTACGGGACAGGGGTCTACGAGCAGTACTTC
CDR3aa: CASRYGTGVYEQYF

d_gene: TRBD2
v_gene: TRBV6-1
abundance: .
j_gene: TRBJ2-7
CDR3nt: TGTGCCAGCAGTGGACTAGCGGGACTATACGAGCAGTACTTC
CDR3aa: CASSGLAGLYEQYF

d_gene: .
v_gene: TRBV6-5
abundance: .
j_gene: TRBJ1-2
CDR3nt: TGTGCCAGCAGTTATCGCGGGCAACCCGGTGGCTACACCTTC
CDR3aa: CASSYRGQPGGYTF

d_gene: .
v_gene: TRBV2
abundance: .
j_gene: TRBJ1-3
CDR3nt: TGTGCCAGCACCGGAGGGACGTTCGACCAAAACGAAGGCTCTGGAAACACCATATATTTT
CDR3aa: CASTGGTFDQNEGSGNTIYF

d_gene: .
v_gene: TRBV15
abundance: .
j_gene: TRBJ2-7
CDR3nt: TGTGCCACCAGCCCAGCCTCCGGGACACCCCTCGAGCAGTACTTC
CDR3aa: CATSPASGTPLEQYF

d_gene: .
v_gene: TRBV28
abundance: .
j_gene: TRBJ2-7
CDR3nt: TGTGCCAGCAATGGCGGCGGGTACGAGCAGTACTTC
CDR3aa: CASNGGGYEQYF

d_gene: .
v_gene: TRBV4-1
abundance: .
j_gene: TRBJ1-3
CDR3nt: TGCGCCAGCCGCTTGACAGGCGGAAACACCATATATTTT
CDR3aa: CASRLTGGNTIYF

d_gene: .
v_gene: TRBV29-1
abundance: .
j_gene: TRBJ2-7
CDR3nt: TGCAGCGCCCAAGGGGTATACGAGCAGTACTTC
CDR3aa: CSAQGVYEQYF

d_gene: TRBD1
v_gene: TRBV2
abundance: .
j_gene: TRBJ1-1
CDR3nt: TGTGCCAGCAGAGTATCCGGGACAGGGGGCTTGAACACTGAAGCTTTCTTT
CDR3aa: CASRVSGTGGLNTEAFF

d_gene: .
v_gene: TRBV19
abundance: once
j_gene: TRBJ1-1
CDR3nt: TGTGCCAGTAGTATTTGGGGGCGGAACACTGAAGCTTTCTTT
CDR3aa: CASSIWGRNTEAFF

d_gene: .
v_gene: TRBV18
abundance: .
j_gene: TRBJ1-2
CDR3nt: TGTGCCAGCTCACCAAGAAAGGCGGAAGGCTACACCTTC
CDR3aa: CASSPRKAEGYTF

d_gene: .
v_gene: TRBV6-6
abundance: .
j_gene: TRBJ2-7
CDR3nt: TGTGCCAGCGGCAGGGTCTCCTACGAGCAGTACTTC
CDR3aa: CASGRVSYEQYF

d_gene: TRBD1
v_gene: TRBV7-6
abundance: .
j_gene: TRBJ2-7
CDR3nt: TGTGCCAGCAGCATAGCCGGGACAGGGGGCGAGCAGTACTTC
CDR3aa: CASSIAGTGGEQYF

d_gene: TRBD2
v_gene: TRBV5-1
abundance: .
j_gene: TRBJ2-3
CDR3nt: TGCGCCAGCAGCGATGGACTAGCGGGGGGGATCCCCTCCCGCACAGATACGCAGTATTTT
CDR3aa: CASSDGLAGGIPSRTDTQYF

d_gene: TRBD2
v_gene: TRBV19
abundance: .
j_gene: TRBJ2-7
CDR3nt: TGTGCCAGTAGGGCGAGGACTAGCGGGGTCGGATACGAGCAGTACTTC
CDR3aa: CASRARTSGVGYEQYF

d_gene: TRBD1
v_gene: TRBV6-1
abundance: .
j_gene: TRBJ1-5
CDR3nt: TGTGCCAGCAGGCCGGGACAGACAACGCAGCCCCAGCATTTT
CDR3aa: CASRPGQTTQPQHF

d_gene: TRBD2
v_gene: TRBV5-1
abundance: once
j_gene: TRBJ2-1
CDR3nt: TGCGCCAGCAGCTTCGCCGGGGGGACCTCCTACAATGAGCAGTTCTTC
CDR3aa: CASSFAGGTSYNEQFF

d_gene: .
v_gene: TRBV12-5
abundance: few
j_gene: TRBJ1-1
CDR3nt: TGTGCTAGTGGGCTGAGCTTCGGCACTGAAGCTTTCTTT
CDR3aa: CASGLSFGTEAFF

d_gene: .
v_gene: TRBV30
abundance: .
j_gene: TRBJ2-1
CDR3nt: TGTGCCTGGAGTAAACGACGCTTCAGGGGCAATGAGCAGTTCTTC
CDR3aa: CAWSKRRFRGNEQFF

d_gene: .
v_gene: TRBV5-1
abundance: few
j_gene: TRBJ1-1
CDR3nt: TGCGCCAGCAGCTTGGCCCCGGGAACACGGAGGGGGAACACTGAAGCTTTCTTT
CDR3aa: CASSLAPGTRRGNTEAFF

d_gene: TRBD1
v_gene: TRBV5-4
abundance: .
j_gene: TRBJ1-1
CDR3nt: TGTGCCAGCAGCCGCAGGGGGTTCACTGAAGCTTTCTTT
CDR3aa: CASSRRGFTEAFF

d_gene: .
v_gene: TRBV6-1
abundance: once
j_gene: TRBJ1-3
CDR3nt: TGTGCCAGCAGTGAAGGAGACTCTGGAAACACCATATATTTT
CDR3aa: CASSEGDSGNTIYF

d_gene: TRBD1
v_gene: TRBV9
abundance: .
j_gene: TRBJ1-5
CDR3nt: TGTGCCAGCAGCGTGACAGGGGGTAATCAGCCCCAGCATTTT
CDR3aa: CASSVTGGNQPQHF

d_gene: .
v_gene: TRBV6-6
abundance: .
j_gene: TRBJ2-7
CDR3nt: TGTGCCAGCAGTTACGGTTCTTTATCTAACGAGCAGTACTTC
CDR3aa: CASSYGSLSNEQYF

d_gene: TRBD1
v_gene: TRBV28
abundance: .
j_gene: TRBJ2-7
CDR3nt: TGTGCCAGCAGTTTGGGACAGGGGAGATACGAGCAGTACTTC
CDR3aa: CASSLGQGRYEQYF

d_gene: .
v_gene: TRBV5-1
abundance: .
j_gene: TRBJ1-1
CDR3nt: TGCGCCAGCAGTCGGACAGTTGAAGCTTTCTTT
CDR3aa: CASSRTVEAFF

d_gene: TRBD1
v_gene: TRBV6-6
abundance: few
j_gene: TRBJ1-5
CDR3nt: TGTGCCAGCAGTTGTTGCAGGGGGCTTGCTCAGCCCCAGCATTTT
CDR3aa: CASSCCRGLAQPQHF

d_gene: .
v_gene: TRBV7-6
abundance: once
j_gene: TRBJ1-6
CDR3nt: TGTGCCAGCAGCTTAGTCTCGAATTCACCCCTCCACTTT
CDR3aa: CASSLVSNSPLHF

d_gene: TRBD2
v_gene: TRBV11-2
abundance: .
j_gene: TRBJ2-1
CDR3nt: TGTGCCAGCGGGGCTAGCGGGAACAATGAGCAGTTCTTC
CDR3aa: CASGASGNNEQFF

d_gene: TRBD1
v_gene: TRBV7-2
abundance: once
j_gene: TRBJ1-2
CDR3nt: TGTGCCAGCAGCTCCGGGGGGCAGGGGGCTAATAATGGCTACACCTTC
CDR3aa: CASSSGGQGANNGYTF

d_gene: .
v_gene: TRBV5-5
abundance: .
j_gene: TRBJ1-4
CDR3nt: TGTGCCAGCAGCTTGGCCGGGGAGGAAAAACTGTTTTTT
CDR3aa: CASSLAGEEKLFF